This is a list of T cell receptor beta chains from one sample in a study of shared clonotypes between healthy human individuals. Libraries were prepared by immunoSEQ multiplex PCR; TCRdb keeps only in-frame clonotypes and omits some of them. The sample contains some 900,000 clones, around 80% of which appear only once. Sequenced material: memory CD4+ T cells sorted from blood. The source is a man aged 18 to 30 in good health. The CDR3 runs from the conserved cysteine through the conserved F or W. Fields, in order: V gene, D gene, clone size, J gene, CDR3 DNA, CDR3 protein. D genes are given only for firm matches. Not every row has a clone size; where given, it reads once, few, many or a size class.

TRBV30,TRBD2,.,TRBJ2-5,TGTGCCTGGACCTCCGGGACTAGTAGTTATGAGACCCAGTACTTC,CAWTSGTSSYETQYF
TRBV5-4,TRBD2,.,TRBJ2-7,TGTGCCAGCAGCTTGGCATTGCTAGCGGGAGGAGTGGGCTCCGAGCAGTACTTC,CASSLALLAGGVGSEQYF
TRBV19,.,.,TRBJ1-5,TGTGCCAGTAGTATAATCAGGGGCAATCAGCCCCAGCATTTT,CASSIIRGNQPQHF
TRBV21-1,.,once,TRBJ1-6,TGTGCCAGCAGCCTTAGATCAGCCCTTAACGGAGAAGGATCACCCCTCCACTTT,CASSLRSALNGEGSPLHF
TRBV20-1,.,.,TRBJ2-7,TGCAGTGCCACCGACTACGAGCAGTACTTC,CSATDYEQYF
TRBV7-2,.,.,TRBJ1-3,TGTGCCAGCAGCTTAATCCATCTCCCGGGGGCTGGAAACACCATATATTTT,CASSLIHLPGAGNTIYF
TRBV18,.,.,TRBJ2-5,TGTGCCAGCTCACCACCTAGCGGAGAGACCCAGTACTTC,CASSPPSGETQYF
TRBV27,.,few,TRBJ2-6,TGTGCCAGCAGTTTATCCAGGGCCCTAACTACCATTAGCCCTGGGGCCAACGTCCTGACTTTC,CASSLSRALTTISPGANVLTF
TRBV5-1,.,.,TRBJ2-5,TGCGCCAGCAGCGGTATCCCGGGGGGCGCGGAGACCCAGTACTTC,CASSGIPGGAETQYF
TRBV27,TRBD2,.,TRBJ2-3,TGTGCCAGCAGTTTACAGGGCGGGAGGGGAGCAGATACGCAGTATTTT,CASSLQGGRGADTQYF
TRBV6-1,.,.,TRBJ2-2,TGTGCCAGCAGTACATCGAACACCGGGGAGCTGTTTTTT,CASSTSNTGELFF
TRBV7-8,TRBD2,.,TRBJ2-7,TGTGCCAGCAGCTTAGTTCATCGGACTAGCGGGTTCATGGGGGAGCAGTACTTC,CASSLVHRTSGFMGEQYF
TRBV6-5,.,.,TRBJ2-3,TGTGCCAGCAGTTACCTGGGATTCCGCACAGATACGCAGTATTTT,CASSYLGFRTDTQYF
TRBV10-3,.,.,TRBJ1-2,TGTGCCATCAGTGAGTCTAATACATATGGCTACACCTTC,CAISESNTYGYTF
TRBV6-1,.,.,TRBJ1-5,TGTGCCAGTAACCTCGGGGATCAGCCCCAGCATTTT,CASNLGDQPQHF
TRBV30,.,.,TRBJ2-2,TGTGCCTGGACCGCCACCCCTTCGACAGCCCCCGGGGAGCTGTTTTTT,CAWTATPSTAPGELFF
TRBV5-1,TRBD2,.,TRBJ2-7,TGCGCCAGCCACCTAGCGGGGGTCTACGAGCAGTACTTC,CASHLAGVYEQYF
TRBV29-1,.,.,TRBJ1-5,TGCAGCGTCGCGGACGGAGATCAGCCCCAGCATTTT,CSVADGDQPQHF
TRBV18,TRBD2,.,TRBJ2-3,TGTGCCAGCTCACCAGGACTAGCAGCGGATACGCAGTATTTT,CASSPGLAADTQYF
TRBV10-3,.,once,TRBJ1-4,TGTGCCATCAGTGAGTCAGGAGATAATGAAAAACTGTTTTTT,CAISESGDNEKLFF
TRBV18,TRBD1,.,TRBJ2-2,TGTGCCAGCTCACCATGGACAGGACCCGGGGAGCTGTTTTTT,CASSPWTGPGELFF
TRBV19,TRBD1,.,TRBJ1-5,TGTGCCAGTAGTATAGAGAGACAGGGCGGGCAGCCCCAGCATTTT,CASSIERQGGQPQHF
TRBV7-9,.,.,TRBJ1-4,TGTGCCAGCAGCCCTGGTGACAGGAAGGCTGAAAAACTGTTTTTT,CASSPGDRKAEKLFF
TRBV19,.,.,TRBJ2-3,TGTGCCAGTAGCCCAGGGACAGATACGCAGTATTTT,CASSPGTDTQYF
TRBV11-1,TRBD1,.,TRBJ1-2,TGTGCCAGCAGTCGCAGTCGGGACAGCCTCAACTATGGCTACACCTTC,CASSRSRDSLNYGYTF
TRBV19,TRBD1,.,TRBJ1-2,TGTGCCAGTAATTTGGACAGGGGGGACTATGGCTACACCTTC,CASNLDRGDYGYTF
TRBV9,.,.,TRBJ2-3,TGTGCCAGCAGCAACTCGGGTCGCGTAACAGATACGCAGTATTTT,CASSNSGRVTDTQYF
TRBV10-1,.,.,TRBJ2-1,TGCGCCAGCAGCCGGGACAACGTAGAGGGTGAGCAGTTCTTC,CASSRDNVEGEQFF
TRBV2,.,once,TRBJ2-2,TGTGCCAGCAGTGACTCCGGGGTTTGGACCGGGGAGCTGTTTTTT,CASSDSGVWTGELFF
TRBV20-1,.,.,TRBJ1-5,TGCAGTGCTAGCAGTGACCCCCAGCATTTT,CSASSDPQHF
TRBV29-1,.,.,TRBJ1-1,TGCAGCACCCAGCAGGGAGGTATGAACACTGAAGCTTTCTTT,CSTQQGGMNTEAFF
TRBV15,TRBD1,.,TRBJ1-2,TGTGCCACCAGCAGCCTTCTCGGGACAGCCCTCTATGGCTACACCTTC,CATSSLLGTALYGYTF
TRBV7-9,.,.,TRBJ1-2,TGTGCCAGCACGGGGAGCTCTTATGGCTACACCTTC,CASTGSSYGYTF
TRBV2,.,.,TRBJ1-2,TGTGCCAGCAGTGGGGCAGTTGGAACTTATGGCTACACCTTC,CASSGAVGTYGYTF
TRBV10-3,TRBD2,.,TRBJ2-1,TGTGCCATCAGTGAGTCTGCCGGAGCGGGGGCCATCAATGAGCAGTTCTTC,CAISESAGAGAINEQFF
TRBV5-6,TRBD2,.,TRBJ2-3,TGTGCCAGCAACTGGCTAGCGGGGGCCAGTAGCACAGATACGCAGTATTTT,CASNWLAGASSTDTQYF
TRBV7-9,.,.,TRBJ2-7,TGTGCCAGCAGCAGTGGTCCCACGAGCTCCTACGAGCAGTACTTC,CASSSGPTSSYEQYF
TRBV19,TRBD1,.,TRBJ1-5,TGTGCCACTGGAACAGGGGGACAGCCCCAGCATTTT,CATGTGGQPQHF
TRBV5-4,.,.,TRBJ2-7,TGTGCCAGCAGCTTGTGGGGGAGAGGCTCCTACGAGCAGTACTTC,CASSLWGRGSYEQYF
TRBV5-6,.,.,TRBJ2-7,TGTGCCAGCAGCGTTCGGAGCCTCCACTCCTACGAGCAGTACTTC,CASSVRSLHSYEQYF
TRBV11-2,.,once,TRBJ2-7,TGTGCCAGCAGCGGGTCGGACGGAATGTCCTACGAGCAGTACTTC,CASSGSDGMSYEQYF
TRBV10-2,.,.,TRBJ2-1,TGCGCCAGCAGTGTCGAGCCAGGGGGAGGGAATGAGCAGTTCTTC,CASSVEPGGGNEQFF
TRBV6-4,.,.,TRBJ1-2,TGTGCCAGCAGTGCCGCCGCCGGTGACGGAGCTTACTATGGCTACACCTTC,CASSAAAGDGAYYGYTF